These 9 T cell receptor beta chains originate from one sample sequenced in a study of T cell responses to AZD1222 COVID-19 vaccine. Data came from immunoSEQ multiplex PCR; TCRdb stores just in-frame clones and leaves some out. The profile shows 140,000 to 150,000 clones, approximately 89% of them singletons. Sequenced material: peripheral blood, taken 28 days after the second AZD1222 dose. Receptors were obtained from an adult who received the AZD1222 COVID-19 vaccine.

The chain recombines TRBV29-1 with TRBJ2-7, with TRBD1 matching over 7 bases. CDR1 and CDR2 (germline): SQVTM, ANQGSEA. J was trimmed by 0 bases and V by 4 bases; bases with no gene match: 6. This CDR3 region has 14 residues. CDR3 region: CSVGDSLGSYEQYF. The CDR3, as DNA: TGCAGCGTTGGGGACAGCCTTGGCTCCTACGAGCAGTACTTC.

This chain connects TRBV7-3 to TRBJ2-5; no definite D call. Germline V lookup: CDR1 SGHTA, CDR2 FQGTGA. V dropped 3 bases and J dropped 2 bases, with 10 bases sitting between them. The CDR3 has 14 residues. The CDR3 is CASSFSGGQETQYF. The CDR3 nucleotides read TGTGCCAGCAGCTTTTCGGGCGGTCAAGAGACCCAGTACTTC.

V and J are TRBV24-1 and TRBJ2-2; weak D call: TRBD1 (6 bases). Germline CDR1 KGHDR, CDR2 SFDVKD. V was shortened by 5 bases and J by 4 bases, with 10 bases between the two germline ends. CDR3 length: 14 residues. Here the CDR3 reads CATSGRQATGELFF. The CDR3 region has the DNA TGTGCCACCAGTGGCAGACAGGCCACCGGGGAGCTGTTTTTT.

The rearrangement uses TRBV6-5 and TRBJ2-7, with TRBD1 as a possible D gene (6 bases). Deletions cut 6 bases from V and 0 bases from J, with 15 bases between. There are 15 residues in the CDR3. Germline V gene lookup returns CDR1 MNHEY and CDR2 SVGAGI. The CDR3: CASSLQDSDSYEQYF. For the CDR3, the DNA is TGTGCCAGCAGCCTCCAGGACAGCGACTCCTACGAGCAGTACTTC.

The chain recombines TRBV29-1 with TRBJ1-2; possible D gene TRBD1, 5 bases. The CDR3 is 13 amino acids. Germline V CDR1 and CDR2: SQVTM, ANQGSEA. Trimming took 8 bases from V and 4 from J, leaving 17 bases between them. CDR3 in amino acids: CSFLGGGVYGYTF. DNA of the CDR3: TGCAGCTTCCTGGGTGGGGGAGTCTATGGCTACACCTTC.

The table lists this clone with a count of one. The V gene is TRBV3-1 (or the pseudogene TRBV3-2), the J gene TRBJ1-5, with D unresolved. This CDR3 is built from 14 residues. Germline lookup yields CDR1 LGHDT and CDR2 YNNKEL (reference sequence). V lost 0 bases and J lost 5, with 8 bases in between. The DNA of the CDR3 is TGTGCCAGCAGCCAAGACCACTTGGATCAGCCCCAGCATTTT. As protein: CASSQDHLDQPQHF.

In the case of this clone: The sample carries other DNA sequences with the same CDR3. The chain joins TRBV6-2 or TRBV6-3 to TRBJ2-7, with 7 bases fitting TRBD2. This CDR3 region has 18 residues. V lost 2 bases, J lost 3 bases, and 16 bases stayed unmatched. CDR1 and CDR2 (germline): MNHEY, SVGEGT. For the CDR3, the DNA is TGTGCCAGCAGTTACGCGCCTACCCGGGAGGCGGTCATCTACGAGCAGTACTTC. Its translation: CASSYAPTREAVIYEQYF.

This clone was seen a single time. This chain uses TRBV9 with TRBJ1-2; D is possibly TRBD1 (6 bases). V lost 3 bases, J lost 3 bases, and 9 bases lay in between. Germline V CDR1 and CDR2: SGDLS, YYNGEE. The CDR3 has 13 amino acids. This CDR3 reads CASSATGHYGYTF. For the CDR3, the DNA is TGTGCCAGCAGCGCCACAGGGCACTATGGCTACACCTTC.

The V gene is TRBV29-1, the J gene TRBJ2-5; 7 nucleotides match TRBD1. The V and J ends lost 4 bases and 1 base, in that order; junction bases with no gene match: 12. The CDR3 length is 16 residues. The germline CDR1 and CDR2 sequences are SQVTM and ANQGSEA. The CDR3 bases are TGCAGCGTTGTCCCGAGACAGGGTAATCCCCAAGAGACCCAGTACTTC. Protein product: CSVVPRQGNPQETQYF.